This record covers a single T cell receptor beta chain. These data are taken from a study of blood T cell repertoires in COVID-19. Study details: From the United States, Italy and Spain came samples of acute and convalescent COVID-19.

Using immunoSEQ multiplex PCR, the repertoire was profiled, and TCRdb retains in-frame clones only, with some absent. The repertoire holds about 280,000 clones, with nearly 90% as singletons. Participant ages covered about 18 to 100 years across about two dozen US areas. Categorization into cohorts depended on clinical history that participants reported. Between the trimmed V and J ends, which lost 6 bases and 0 bases, there was a span of 13 bases. CDR3 length: 15 amino acids. CDR1 is MGHDK, CDR2 SYGVNS, per germline. The chain is built from TRBV25-1 and TRBJ2-3, with D uncertain. This receptor was taken from a woman between 18 and 29 years old with acute COVID-19. Material for sequencing was PBMCs or T cells enriched from blood (not recorded which). CDR3 amino acids: CASRSRVHSTDTQYF. CDR3 bases: TGTGCCAGCAGGTCGCGAGTCCATAGCACAGATACGCAGTATTTT. Full variable domain (remainder filled in from reference TRBV25-1 and TRBJ2-3): EADIYQTPRYLVIGTGKKITLECSQTMGHDKMYWYQQDPGMELHLIHYSYGVNSTEKGDLSSESTVSRIRTEHFPLTLESARPSHTSQYLCASRSRVHSTDTQYFGPGTRLTVL.